This entry lists 5 T cell receptor beta chains sequenced from one sample in a study of T cell responses to AZD1222 COVID-19 vaccine (dated by TCRdb to about 2021). Receptors were amplified or captured by the immunoSEQ multiplex PCR assay. TCRdb holds this immuneACCESS table with in-frame rearrangements only. Some clones are missing; in checked studies, unresolved V genes explain under half, and the rest has no known cause. The sample has about 140,000 clones on record, approximately 90% of them singletons. The top ten clones comprise less than 9.5% of the sample. The time point label, as the study defines it: about 28 days (+/-7) after the second vaccine dose. The sample consisted of peripheral blood, taken 28 days after the second AZD1222 dose. The receptors derive from an adult who received the AZD1222 COVID-19 vaccine.

This chain joins TRBV12-3 or TRBV12-4 and TRBJ1-2, with 8 bases that match TRBD1. The CDR3 loop spans 13 amino acids. J lost 7 bases, V lost 1 base, and 2 bases had no gene match. This CDR3 reads CASSLGTGFGYTF. CDR3 in DNA: TGTGCCAGCAGTTTAGGGACAGGGTTTGGCTACACCTTC.

The chain employs TRBV7-9 and TRBJ2-3, with 13 bases that match TRBD2. Germline V gene lookup returns CDR1 SEHNR and CDR2 FQNEAQ (reference sequence). This CDR3 is 19 amino acids long. The trim removed 5 bases at V and 1 base at J, leaving 12 bases unmatched. The CDR3, as DNA: TGTGCCAGCAGCCCAAGGACTAGCGGGGGCACGGCACGCACAGATACGCAGTATTTT. Its translation is CASSPRTSGGTARTDTQYF.

V is TRBV2 and J is TRBJ1-1; D unclear. Germline lookup yields CDR1 SNHLY and CDR2 FYNNEI. Deletions cut 6 bases from V and 7 bases from J, with 9 bases between. There are 11 residues in the CDR3. The CDR3: CASSGAFEAFF. The DNA for the CDR3 is TGTGCCAGCAGCGGAGCCTTTGAAGCTTTCTTT.

The chain uses TRBV2 and TRBJ2-7; 8 nucleotides match TRBD2. Per the germline V gene, CDR1 is SNHLY and CDR2 is FYNNEI. This CDR3 spans 14 amino acids. With V trimmed by 5 bases and J by 6 bases, 9 bases remained unmatched. The CDR3 protein is CASSLAGGVSEQYF. The CDR3 DNA reads TGTGCCAGCAGTCTGGCGGGAGGTGTGAGCGAGCAGTACTTC.

This chain connects TRBV6-4 to TRBJ2-3; weak D call: TRBD1 (6 bases). Looked up from germline, CDR1 is MRHNA and CDR2 is SNTAGT. V was pared by 5 bases and J by 2 bases, with 11 bases between. The CDR3 is 14 residues long. The chain's CDR3 is CASSPGEITDTQYF. As DNA, the CDR3 is TGTGCCAGCAGTCCAGGGGAAATCACAGATACGCAGTATTTT.